The 22 T cell receptor beta chains below were found in one sample sequenced in a study of OX40 agonist ivuxolimab in advanced cancers. Profiling relied on immunoSEQ multiplex PCR, and the TCRdb table lists in-frame clones only, not all of them. Among around 19,000 clones listed, 74% were seen once. The input for sequencing was CD4+ or CD8+ T cells sorted from blood, taken in a trial of the OX40 agonist ivuxolimab. These receptor sequences come from an adult with an advanced solid tumor such as melanoma, head and neck, liver or kidney cancer.

The chain recombines TRBV6-5 with TRBJ2-1; the D call may be TRBD1 or TRBD2 (6 bases each). V was trimmed by 5 bases and J by 8 bases, leaving 7 bases between them. This CDR3 spans 11 amino acids. Germline assignment: CDR1 MNHEY and CDR2 SVGAGI. The CDR3 here is CASSGGHEQFF. The CDR3 region has the DNA TGTGCCAGCAGTGGGGGGCATGAGCAGTTCTTC.

In its sample, this clone was seen a few times. V usage is TRBV5-5 and J usage is TRBJ2-7; 7 nucleotides agree with TRBD2. This CDR3 region has 16 residues. CDR1 and CDR2 (germline): SGHKS, YYEKEE (reference sequence). J was trimmed by 0 bases and V by 5 bases; bases with no gene match: 11. This chain's CDR3 is CASSLVGGVGSYEQYF. The CDR3 DNA reads as TGTGCCAGCAGTCTTGTTGGGGGGGTTGGCTCCTACGAGCAGTACTTC.

V gene TRBV2 combines with J gene TRBJ2-1, with D possibly matching TRBD2 (5 bases). V lost 5 bases to trimming and J lost 1 base, with 12 bases between them. The CDR3 is 15 amino acids. CDR1 is SNHLY, CDR2 FYNNEI, per germline. CDR3 DNA: TGTGCCAGCAGTCCCGGGATCGGTTCCTACAATGAGCAGTTCTTC. It encodes CASSPGIGSYNEQFF.

This rearrangement joins TRBV28 to TRBJ2-1; weak D call: TRBD2 (5 bases). In germline, CDR1 is MDHEN, CDR2 SYDVKM. This CDR3 is 14 amino acids long. V dropped 8 bases and J dropped 8 bases, with 19 bases sitting between them. This chain's CDR3 is CASQRRTLQDEQFF. The CDR3 coding sequence is TGTGCCAGCCAAAGGAGGACCCTCCAGGATGAGCAGTTCTTC.

This clone counts as medium-sized (0.01 to 0.1%). The J gene is TRBJ2-7, the V gene TRBV2; D possibly corresponds to TRBD1 (6 bases). This CDR3 region has 15 residues. Per the germline V gene, CDR1 is SNHLY and CDR2 is FYNNEI. Trimming shortened V by 6 bases and J by 4 bases, and 19 bases separated the two germline ends. CDR3 nucleotides: TGTGCCAGCAGGAAGGGGTCAGGGGATGCTTACGAGCAGTACTTC. Its protein product is CASRKGSGDAYEQYF.

This clone has just a few counts. The chain links TRBV7-3 to TRBJ2-1, with a possible D match to TRBD1 (6 bases). Trimming stripped 5 bases from V and 6 bases from J, with 14 bases between. The CDR3 is 14 residues long. Germline V CDR1 and CDR2: SGHTA, FQGTGA. The CDR3 nucleotides read TGTGCCAGCAGCCCCGTGGCAGGGGTCAATGAGCAGTTCTTC. It is translated as CASSPVAGVNEQFF.

The table lists this clone with a few counts. V and J are TRBV2 and TRBJ2-1; 10 nucleotides match TRBD2. The CDR3 totals 15 residues. CDR1 SNHLY and CDR2 FYNNEI come from the germline V gene. Trimming cost V 6 bases and J 4 bases; bases outside gene matches: 6. CDR3 sequence reads: CASRDTSGVYNEQFF. The CDR3 bases are TGTGCCAGCAGGGACACTAGCGGGGTTTACAATGAGCAGTTCTTC.

By sample fraction, this clone is medium-sized. The chain employs TRBV2 and TRBJ2-7; unclear D gene. Trimming left V 3 bases short and J 7 bases short, with 7 bases between. Germline V CDR1 and CDR2: SNHLY, FYNNEI. The CDR3 extends over 11 amino acids. CDR3 loop: CASSDSGEQYF. In nucleotides, the CDR3 is TGTGCCAGCAGTGACAGTGGTGAGCAGTACTTC.

The rearrangement uses TRBV11-2 and TRBJ2-7, with D hard to call. Germline V gives CDR1 SGHAT, CDR2 FQNNGV. Deletions cut 3 bases from V and 3 bases from J, with 9 bases between. The CDR3 runs to 13 residues. The CDR3 sequence is CASSFGDNYEQYF. For the CDR3, the DNA is TGTGCCAGCAGCTTCGGAGACAACTACGAGCAGTACTTC.

The rearrangement joins TRBV4-1 to TRBJ2-7, with 10 bases identical to TRBD1. The J segment lost 4 bases and the V segment lost 5 bases, leaving 8 bases of the junction unmatched. The CDR3 runs to 15 residues. Germline CDR1 reads MGHRA; CDR2 reads YSYEKL. Here the CDR3 DNA reads TGCGCCAGCAGCTTGCGACAGGGGGCTATTTACGAGCAGTACTTC. As protein: CASSLRQGAIYEQYF.

The rearrangement uses TRBV28 and TRBJ2-1; TRBD2 aligns across 7 bases. After removal of 4 bases from V and 9 bases from J, the junction contained 15 bases not matched to a gene. Germline V lookup: CDR1 MDHEN, CDR2 SYDVKM. The CDR3 extends over 16 amino acids. The CDR3 protein is CASSSAGLADLREQFF. The DNA of the CDR3 is TGTGCCAGCAGTTCCGCAGGGCTAGCGGACCTTCGTGAGCAGTTCTTC.

This chain uses TRBV9 with TRBJ2-3; 9 nucleotides match TRBD2. The trim removed 6 bases at V and 1 base at J, leaving 3 bases unmatched. The CDR3 length is 14 residues. Per germline, CDR1 SGDLS and CDR2 YYNGEE. CDR3 loop: CASNERGGTDTQYF. DNA of the CDR3: TGTGCCAGCAACGAGCGGGGGGGCACAGATACGCAGTATTTT. Based on the CDR3 plus reference TRBV9 and TRBJ2-3, the full variable domain is DSGVTQTPKHLITATGQRVTLRCSPRSGDLSVYWYQQSLDQGLQFLIQYYNGEERAKGNILERFSAQQFPDLHSELNLSSLELGDSALYFCASNERGGTDTQYFGPGTRLTVL.

This chain uses TRBV28 with TRBJ1-5, with 11 bases identical to TRBD1. Germline-derived CDR1 and CDR2 are MDHEN and SYDVKM. The CDR3 is 15 residues long. Trimming removed 3 bases from V and 4 bases from J; junction bases left unmatched: 2. DNA for the CDR3: TGTGCCAGCAGTTTGGGGACAGGGGGTAATCAGCCCCAGCATTTT. Encoded protein: CASSLGTGGNQPQHF. The full variable domain, with the rest looked up from reference TRBV28 and TRBJ1-5, is DVKVTQSSRYLVKRTGEKVFLECVQDMDHENMFWYRQDPGLGLRLIYFSYDVKMKEKGDIPEGYSVSREKKERFSLILESASTNQTSMYLCASSLGTGGNQPQHFGDGTRLSIL.

This sequence joins TRBV6-1 and TRBJ2-7; D is undetermined. Trimming shortened V by 2 bases and J by 6 bases, and 17 bases separated the two germline ends. The germline V gene encodes CDR1 MNHNS and CDR2 SASEGT. This CDR3 contains 15 residues. CDR3 amino acids: CASSEFRARKAEQYF. The DNA for the CDR3 is TGTGCCAGCAGTGAATTTCGGGCTAGGAAGGCCGAGCAGTACTTC.

This clone was detected only a few times. The chain employs TRBV9 and TRBJ2-2; D is perhaps TRBD2 (6 bases). Per germline, CDR1 SGDLS and CDR2 YYNGEE. This CDR3 region has 15 residues. V lost 3 bases to trimming and J lost 4 bases, with 13 bases between them. The CDR3, as DNA: TGTGCCAGCAGCGATAGAACAGCGGGCACCGGGGAGCTGTTTTTT. As protein: CASSDRTAGTGELFF.

The V and J genes are TRBV27 and TRBJ2-1, with 8 nucleotides matching TRBD2. The V segment lost 7 bases and the J segment 0 bases; nucleotides outside the gene matches: 2. This CDR3 region has 14 residues. CDR1 is MNHEY and CDR2 is SMNVEV in the germline V gene (reference sequence). This CDR3 is CASTSGSSYNEQFF. CDR3 nucleotide sequence: TGTGCCAGCACGAGCGGGAGCTCCTACAATGAGCAGTTCTTC.

The chain carries TRBV29-1 and TRBJ2-1; TRBD1 agrees at 8 bases. The ends lost 6 bases at V and 1 base at J; junction bases unmatched: 2. In germline, CDR1 is SQVTM, CDR2 ANQGSEA. The CDR3 loop spans 13 amino acids. CDR3 sequence reads: CSVTGESYNEQFF. The CDR3 DNA sequence: TGCAGCGTGACAGGGGAGTCCTACAATGAGCAGTTCTTC.

J is TRBJ1-6 and V is TRBV14; D is unresolved. In germline, CDR1 is SGHDN, CDR2 FVKESK. The CDR3 is made up of 15 amino acids. The V end was cut by 3 bases, the J end by 5 bases, with 11 bases between. The DNA of the CDR3 is TGTGCCAGCAGCCACCGGGAGTTTAATAATTCACCCCTCCACTTT. Protein: CASSHREFNNSPLHF.

The chain links TRBV27 to TRBJ2-7; D might be TRBD2 (7 bases). CDR3 size: 12 residues. Deletions cut 8 bases from V and 5 bases from J, with 13 bases between. Germline V gene lookup returns CDR1 MNHEY and CDR2 SMNVEV (reference sequence). The CDR3 DNA follows: TGTGCCAGCTCCGCGGGGGCCCACGAGCAGTACTTC. It translates to CASSAGAHEQYF.

The chain recombines TRBV30 with TRBJ1-3; no clear D gene. CDR3 length equals 13 residues. Per germline, CDR1 GTSNPN and CDR2 SVGIG (reference sequence). Trimming cost V 3 bases and J 0 bases, with 6 bases left between them. DNA of the CDR3: TGTGCCTGGAGCTCGGACTCTGGAAACACCATATATTTT. Translated, it gives CAWSSDSGNTIYF.

This clone was detected a few times. The chain recombines TRBV30 with TRBJ1-5; maybe TRBD1 (5 bases). Between the trimmed V and J ends, which lost 3 bases and 6 bases, there was a span of 15 bases. The CDR3 spans 14 residues. The germline gives CDR1 GTSNPN, CDR2 SVGIG (reference sequence). The CDR3 nucleotides read TGTGCCTGGAGCCCTGGTAGGGGAGGTCAGCCCCAGCATTTT. Translated: CAWSPGRGGQPQHF.

V usage is TRBV5-6 and J usage is TRBJ1-1; TRBD1 aligns across 7 bases. The CDR3 is 14 residues long. Germline V gene sequence: CDR1 SGHDT, CDR2 YYEEEE. The V segment lost 2 bases and the J segment 6 bases; nucleotides outside the gene matches: 7. The CDR3 nucleotides are TGTGCCAGCAGCTTTAGGACAGGCGCGCCTGAAGCTTTCTTT. Its protein is CASSFRTGAPEAFF.